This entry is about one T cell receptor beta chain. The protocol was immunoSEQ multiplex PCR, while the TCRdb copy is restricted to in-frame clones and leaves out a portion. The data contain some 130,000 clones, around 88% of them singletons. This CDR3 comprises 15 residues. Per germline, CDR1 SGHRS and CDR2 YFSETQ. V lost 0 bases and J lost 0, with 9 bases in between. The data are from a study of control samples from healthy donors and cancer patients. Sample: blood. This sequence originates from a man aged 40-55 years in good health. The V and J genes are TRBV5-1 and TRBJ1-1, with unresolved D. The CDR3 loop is CASSLGEIMNTEAFF. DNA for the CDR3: TGCGCCAGCAGCTTGGGGGAGATTATGAACACTGAAGCTTTCTTT.